This TCR beta chain was sequenced for a study of regulatory T cells in long-lasting Graves disease. Relying on iRepertoire HTBI primers and Arm-PCR of CDR3 regions, the team built TCR beta libraries. TCRdb re-derived calls from the multiplex PCR reads in MiXCR, one entry per CDR3 protein. The sample has 600,000 to 800,000 distinct CDR3 sequences, around 32% seen once. Points from the study as a whole: New patients shared fewer public clonotypes (roughly 910) than persistent patients did (approximately 3,000). Thyroid tissue went unstudied; only peripheral blood was examined. The sample size was small, and this may have reduced accuracy.

This clonotype has a count of ten or more. The target antigen is unknown. Germline loops: CDR1 SGHAT, CDR2 FQNNGV. The CDR3 is 15 amino acids. V was clipped by 5 bases and J by 11 bases, with 21 bases between them. Time point in this sample: persistent/refractory GD, antithyroid drugs over 5 years with positive TRAb. PBMCs provided the RNA from which the TCR library was made. Criteria from the American Thyroid Association guidelines were applied to diagnose Graves' disease. This sequence joins TRBV11-2 and TRBJ1-4, with a tentative D call TRBD1 (5 bases). The clonotype originates from a female donor with Graves disease. The specimen was peripheral blood mononuclear cells (PBMCs), collected when the disease was refractory, from a patient treated with antithyroid drugs. DNA of the CDR3: TGTGCCAGCAGCGTGAGGGACCCGCCTCGTGGGAAACTGTTTTTT. Translating it yields CASSVRDPPRGKLFF.